The 27 T cell receptor beta chains reported below all come from one sample, sequenced in a study of blood T cell repertoires in COVID-19. Clones were sequenced by immunoSEQ multiplex PCR, and TCRdb holds only the in-frame ones, with some missing. Of under 250,000 clones in the sample, around nine tenths are singletons; the top ten hold 1.5% to 2%. The sequenced material came from peripheral blood. Receptors originate from a woman aged 60 to 75 who had recovered from COVID-19.

This chain joins TRBV27 and TRBJ2-1; TRBD1 might be the D (5 bases). The germline V gene encodes CDR1 MNHEY and CDR2 SMNVEV (reference sequence). CDR3 length: 15 residues. V was shortened by 0 bases and J by 9 bases, with 15 bases between the two germline ends. CDR3 coding DNA: TGTGCCAGCAGTTTATCGGCAGGGCAGGGTGGTGAGCAGTTCTTC. This gives the protein CASSLSAGQGGEQFF.

The chain combines TRBV7-9 with TRBJ2-6; a possible D gene is TRBD2 (5 bases). V gave up 7 bases and J gave up 2 bases, with 6 bases separating them. The CDR3 loop spans 13 amino acids. Germline V CDR1 and CDR2: SEHNR, FQNEAQ (reference sequence). CDR3 in DNA: TGTGCCAGCAAGGAGGCTGGGGCCAACGTCCTGACTTTC. Its translation: CASKEAGANVLTF. Drawing the rest from reference TRBV7-9 and TRBJ2-6, the complete variable domain is DTGVSQNPRHKITKRGQNVTFRCDPISEHNRLYWYRQTLGQGPEFLTYFQNEAQLEKSRLLSDRFSAERPKGSFSTLEIQRTEQGDSAMYLCASKEAGANVLTFGAGSRLTVL.

V gene TRBV3-1 (or the pseudogene TRBV3-2) combines with J gene TRBJ1-2, with 8 bases lining up with TRBD1. Germline V CDR1 and CDR2: LGHDT, YNNKEL (reference sequence). The CDR3 runs 14 residues. Trimming cost V 5 bases and J 3 bases; bases outside gene matches: 5. The CDR3 nucleotides are TGTGCCAGCAGCAATAGGACAGGGTACTATGGCTACACCTTC. Translated: CASSNRTGYYGYTF.

V and J are TRBV11-2 and TRBJ1-3, with 9 positions matching TRBD1. The CDR3 length is 17 residues. Looked up from germline, CDR1 is SGHAT and CDR2 is FQNNGV. V lost 5 bases and J lost 4; bases outside the gene matches: 12. The DNA for the CDR3 is TGTGCCAGCAGCGTTGGGACAGGGAGGTCGGGAGGAAACACCATATATTTT. Encoded protein: CASSVGTGRSGGNTIYF.

The J gene is TRBJ1-2, the V gene TRBV6-5; D is perhaps TRBD1 (6 bases). Germline V lookup: CDR1 MNHEY, CDR2 SVGAGI. With 6 bases removed from V and 10 bases from J, the gap between germline ends came to 24 bases. The CDR3 length is 15 residues. CDR3 in amino acids: CASRSLQGVSRDYTF. In nucleotides, the CDR3 is TGTGCCAGCAGGAGCCTACAGGGAGTCTCGAGGGACTACACCTTC.

The chain uses TRBV12-5 and TRBJ1-2; a possible D gene is TRBD1 (5 bases). Trimming took 3 bases from V and 2 from J, leaving 7 bases between them. Germline values: CDR1 LGHNT, CDR2 FRNRAP. CDR3 length: 13 residues. The chain's CDR3 is CASGLAGNYGYTF. The CDR3 DNA reads as TGTGCTAGTGGTTTAGCAGGGAACTATGGCTACACCTTC.

The V gene is TRBV2, the J gene TRBJ2-5, with a possible D match to TRBD1 (5 bases). The ends were cut back, 7 bases at V and 7 bases at J, with 13 bases in the middle. CDR3 size: 12 residues. Germline CDR1 SNHLY, CDR2 FYNNEI. DNA for the CDR3: TGTGCCAGCAATTTGGACAACTGGACCCAGTACTTC. Translating it yields CASNLDNWTQYF.

The V gene is TRBV18, the J gene TRBJ1-1, with TRBD1 matching over 9 bases. V shed 5 bases and J 2 bases; nucleotides not matched to a gene: 9. In germline, CDR1 is KGHSH, CDR2 LQKENI. The CDR3 loop spans 16 amino acids. DNA of the CDR3: TGTGCCAGCTCAAGGGGGACAGGGAGGGAAAACACTGAAGCTTTCTTT. The encoded protein is CASSRGTGRENTEAFF.

The chain links TRBV7-6 to TRBJ1-5; weak D call: TRBD1 (5 bases). Germline V gene data show CDR1 as SGHVS and CDR2 as FNYEAQ. The CDR3 contains 15 residues. The germline V and J ends were trimmed by 1 base and 8 bases, with 15 bases remaining between them. The CDR3 DNA sequence: TGTGCCAGCAGCTTAGAGAACCTTCGGGGGGAGCCCCAGCATTTT. Protein product: CASSLENLRGEPQHF.

This rearrangement joins TRBV6-5 to TRBJ2-1; D is perhaps TRBD2 (5 bases). Germline CDR1 reads MNHEY; CDR2 reads SVGAGI. The CDR3 is made up of 13 amino acids. Trimming removed 6 bases from V and 5 bases from J, with 11 bases in between. CDR3 DNA sequence: TGTGCCAGCAGAACTGGGAGCGACAATGAGCAGTTCTTC. Protein: CASRTGSDNEQFF.

The rearrangement links TRBV7-3 to TRBJ2-1, with a possible D match to TRBD2 (6 bases). V dropped 2 bases and J dropped 5 bases, with 19 bases sitting between them. CDR3 size: 17 residues. Germline values: CDR1 SGHTA, CDR2 FQGTGA. The CDR3, as DNA: TGTGCCAGCAGCTTACGGGGAGGCGGGGAAGGGAACAATGAGCAGTTCTTC. Protein: CASSLRGGGEGNNEQFF.

This rearrangement joins TRBV2 to TRBJ2-1; 10 positions agree with TRBD2. Germline V gene lookup returns CDR1 SNHLY and CDR2 FYNNEI. The CDR3 contains 15 residues. With 8 bases clipped from V and 10 bases from J, the junction kept 14 bases outside the gene matches. In DNA, the CDR3 is TGTGCCAGCCAACCGGAGCGGGGGGGGGATCTAGAGCAGTTCTTC. Amino acid sequence: CASQPERGGDLEQFF.

V usage is TRBV18 and J usage is TRBJ1-2; 12 bases agree with TRBD1. From germline, CDR1 is KGHSH and CDR2 LQKENI. Trimming cost V 2 bases and J 8 bases; bases outside gene matches: 12. The CDR3 has 17 residues. The CDR3 region is CASSPESTPGTGGGYTF. Here the CDR3 DNA reads TGTGCCAGCTCACCAGAGTCCACTCCCGGGACAGGGGGCGGCTACACCTTC.

The chain's CDR3 is CASSETGSNYGYTF. The CDR3 coding sequence is TGTGCCAGCAGTGAAACCGGGTCTAACTATGGCTACACCTTC. The gene calls are TRBV2 and TRBJ1-2; no firm D call. The length of the CDR3 is 14 residues. Deletions cut 2 bases from V and 0 bases from J, with 7 bases between. The V gene's germline CDR1 is SNHLY and CDR2 FYNNEI.

The chain couples TRBV3-1 (or the pseudogene TRBV3-2) to TRBJ1-4; no firm D call. The germline V gene encodes CDR1 LGHDT and CDR2 YNNKEL (reference sequence). V was pared by 5 bases and J by 3 bases, with 10 bases between. This CDR3 is 14 amino acids long. The CDR3 DNA follows: TGTGCCAGCAGCAACCGGGGTTCTAATGAAAAACTGTTTTTT. Translation gives CASSNRGSNEKLFF.

Notes on this clone: Sequence at one end of the junction differs from germline and may be a read error. This chain's CDR3 is CASSPPGDTQYF. DNA of the CDR3: TGTGCTAGCAGCCCGCCGGGAGATACGCAGTATTTT. V and J are TRBV7-7 and TRBJ2-3; unclear D gene. The CDR3 totals 12 residues. CDR1 and CDR2 (germline): SSHAT, FNYEAQ (reference sequence).

This clone has only one observation. This sequence joins TRBV5-1 and TRBJ2-2, with TRBD1 matching 8 bases. Germline-derived CDR1 and CDR2 are SGHRS and YFSETQ. The CDR3 runs 17 residues. The V gene end was trimmed by 1 base and the J gene end by 3 bases; junction bases not matched to a gene: 8. For the CDR3, the DNA is TGCGCCAGCAGCTTGAATCCCCAGGGGGCCGACACCGGGGAGCTGTTTTTT. Protein sequence: CASSLNPQGADTGELFF.

The chain combines TRBV21-1 with TRBJ1-1; TRBD1, the D gene given by the table, was not confirmed from the DNA. TRBV21-1 is given as a pseudogene. This CDR3 has 14 residues. The CDR3 DNA reads TGTGCCAGCAGGAAGGGACAGGGGGCGACTGAAGCTTTCTTT. Translated: CASRKGQGATEAFF.

V usage is TRBV10-3 and J usage is TRBJ1-3; weak D call: TRBD1 (5 bases). This CDR3 contains 18 residues. Germline CDR1 reads ENHRY; CDR2 reads SYGVKD. V gave up 4 bases and J gave up 0 bases, with 19 bases separating them. CDR3 coding DNA: TGTGCCATCAGTGGAGTCCCACGGGGACTCCTCTCTGGAAACACCATATATTTT. It encodes CAISGVPRGLLSGNTIYF.

CDR3 coding DNA: TGTGCCAGCAGCTTATGGCCAGGGGGGAGTGTGGAGACCCAGTACTTC. Translating it yields CASSLWPGGSVETQYF. This chain connects TRBV7-8 to TRBJ2-5; TRBD1 is a possible D gene (7 bases). This CDR3 comprises 16 residues. Trimming left V 2 bases short and J 5 bases short, with 18 bases between. Germline V CDR1 and CDR2: SGHVS, FQNEAQ.

The V and J genes are TRBV5-1 and TRBJ1-1; 10 nucleotides match TRBD1. V gave up 0 bases and J gave up 4 bases; unmatched junction bases: 6. Germline V gives CDR1 SGHRS, CDR2 YFSETQ. The CDR3 has 16 residues. For the CDR3, the DNA is TGCGCCAGCAGCTTGGTGACAGGGGGCGCGGTCACTGAAGCTTTCTTT. It encodes CASSLVTGGAVTEAFF.

The DNA for the CDR3 is TGCGCCAGCAGCCCTCTAGGTGGGACCCAGTACTTC. It translates to CASSPLGGTQYF. The gene calls are TRBV4-1 and TRBJ2-5; D is unclear. V lost 4 bases to trimming and J lost 7 bases, with 10 bases between them. This CDR3 has 12 residues. In germline, CDR1 is MGHRA, CDR2 YSYEKL.

This rearrangement joins TRBV7-2 to TRBJ1-1, with a weak D call TRBD1 (5 bases). The V end lost 1 base, the J end lost 3 bases, and 12 bases lay between the germline ends. Germline V gene lookup returns CDR1 SGHTA and CDR2 FQGNSA. The CDR3 extends over 15 amino acids. The DNA of the CDR3 is TGTGCCAGCAGCTTAGGGGGCAGGCAGGACACTGAAGCTTTCTTT. It yields the protein CASSLGGRQDTEAFF.

There are a few counts of this clone. CDR3 nucleotide sequence: TGTGCCACCGGGGGGTCCTCCTACGAGCAGTACTTC. It is translated as CATGGSSYEQYF. The chain joins TRBV15 to TRBJ2-7; possibly TRBD2 for D (6 bases). This CDR3 spans 12 amino acids. The germline gives CDR1 LNHNV, CDR2 YYDKDF (reference sequence). The ends were cut back, 8 bases at V and 0 bases at J, with 8 bases in the middle.

As for this clone: The same CDR3 can be traced to other DNA sequences in this sample. The chain employs TRBV6-5 and TRBJ2-2; 11 bases line up with TRBD1. Germline V gene data show CDR1 as MNHEY and CDR2 as SVGAGI. The CDR3 covers 15 residues. The J segment lost 3 bases and the V segment lost 4 bases, leaving 1 base of the junction unmatched. In DNA form, the CDR3 reads TGTGCCAGCAGTTGGACAGGGGGCTACACCGGGGAGCTGTTTTTT. It translates to CASSWTGGYTGELFF.

This clone was seen only a few times. V usage is TRBV7-9 and J usage is TRBJ2-1; the match to TRBD2 covers 7 bases. The CDR3 length is 16 residues. The germline gives CDR1 SEHNR, CDR2 FQNEAQ (reference sequence). Losses at the gene ends were 1 base for V and 0 bases for J; bases not matched to a gene: 3. For the CDR3, the DNA is TGTGCCAGCAGCTTAGGGGGACTACGCTCCTACAATGAGCAGTTCTTC. Its translation is CASSLGGLRSYNEQFF.

CDR3 in DNA: TGTGCCAGCAGCCCGCAGTTGAACCCCGGCCGGGGCACTGAAGCTTTCTTT. Translation: CASSPQLNPGRGTEAFF. The rearrangement uses TRBV3-1 (or the pseudogene TRBV3-2) and TRBJ1-1, with D unresolved. V was clipped by 4 bases and J by 4 bases, with 22 bases between them. This CDR3 spans 17 amino acids. Germline loops: CDR1 LGHDT, CDR2 YNNKEL (reference sequence).